This paragraph covers one T cell receptor beta chain sequence. Antigen unknown. This sample's treatment: about 20 received Ad26.COV2.S at low or high dose, single or two shots; roughly five received placebo; per-sample allocation not given. At day 63 after the first vaccine or placebo injection, samples were drawn. What was given as vaccine was an Ad26 vector encoding Wuhan-strain SARS-CoV-2 spike. From germline, CDR1 is MNHNY and CDR2 SVGAGI (reference sequence). The CDR3 is made up of 14 amino acids. Deletions cut 5 bases from V and 4 bases from J, with 11 bases between. The assay was immunoSEQ multiplex PCR, and TCRdb's table has in-frame clones only and misses some. This sample carries 250,000 to 300,000 clones, 87% of them seen once, and the ten largest clones take under 4%. This entry belongs to a study of Ad26.COV2.S vaccination and SARS-CoV-2 variants. Study details: Participant was drawn from the COV1001 Ad26.COV2.S trial arm.

The study, taken as a whole, reports: Substantial breadth in spike-specific CD8+ and CD4+ T cell responses was reportedly seen after vaccination.

The sequence came from a person aged 18-60 years who received the Ad26.COV2.S COVID-19 vaccine or a placebo. The chain couples TRBV6-6 to TRBJ2-2; a weak D match, TRBD1 (5 bases). This sample comprised peripheral blood, obtained in a trial of Ad26.COV2.S vaccine versus placebo. The CDR3 region is CASSAGIGTGELFF. The CDR3 DNA sequence: TGTGCCAGCAGTGCAGGGATTGGCACCGGGGAGCTGTTTTTT.